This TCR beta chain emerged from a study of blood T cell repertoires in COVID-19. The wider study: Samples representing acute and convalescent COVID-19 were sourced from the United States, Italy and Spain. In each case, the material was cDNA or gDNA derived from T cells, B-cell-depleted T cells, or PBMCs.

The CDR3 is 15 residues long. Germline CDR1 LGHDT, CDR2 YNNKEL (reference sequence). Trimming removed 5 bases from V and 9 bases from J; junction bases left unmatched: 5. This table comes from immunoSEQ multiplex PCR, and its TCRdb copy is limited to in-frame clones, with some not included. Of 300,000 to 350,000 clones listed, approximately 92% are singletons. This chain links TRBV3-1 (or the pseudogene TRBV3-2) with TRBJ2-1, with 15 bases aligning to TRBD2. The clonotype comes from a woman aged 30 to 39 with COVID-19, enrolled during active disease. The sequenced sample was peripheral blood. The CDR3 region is CASSLGLAGGGEQFF. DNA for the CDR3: TGTGCCAGCAGCTTGGGACTAGCGGGAGGAGGTGAGCAGTTCTTC.